This T cell receptor (beta chain) appears in the sequencing data of a study of T cell repertoires in cytomegalovirus infection. The wider study: Well-studied HLA-B-restricted epitopes and recently identified HLA-C-restricted epitopes of CMV were both used in the study.

General study findings and limits: Public TCR beta family frequency separated CMV-and-HLA carriers, including in an independent cohort. There were HLA-C-restricted CMV-specific TCR beta clonotypes dominating the ex vivo response.

Germline V gives CDR1 KGHSH, CDR2 LQKENI. V was pared by 6 bases and J by 6 bases, with 12 bases between. This CDR3 has 12 amino acids. About this clonotype: Its specificity is not known.

A single record per CDR3 protein comes from TCRdb applying MiXCR to the reads. The sample includes 450,000 to 550,000 distinct CDR3 sequences, more than 40% of them seen just once. This TCR was sampled from a human donor in good health (CMV status not recorded). Some clones in this sample may be carry-over from other donors' samples. The chain combines TRBV18 with TRBJ2-7, with TRBD2 as a possible D gene (6 bases). This sample comprised cultured PBMCs, obtained from culture after CMV antigen stimulation. CDR3 amino acids: CASSSGSLEQYF. In DNA form, the CDR3 reads TGTGCCAGCTCCTCCGGGAGCCTCGAGCAGTACTTC.